Listed below are T cell receptor beta chains from one sample, sequenced in a study of cytomegalovirus exposure and HLA in healthy donors. This table comes from immunoSEQ multiplex PCR, and its TCRdb copy is limited to in-frame clones, with some not included. The data hold 90,000 to 140,000 clones, with over 70% observed a single time. The sequenced sample was PBMCs. The receptors were sampled from a man aged 40-49 years in good health and CMV-seronegative. Both conserved end residues are part of each CDR3. A D gene is named only where the DNA matches it firmly. Expanded clones are given a class, and other clones once, few, many or no size at all.

size	V	D	J	DNA	CDR3
once	TRBV5-1	TRBD1	TRBJ2-7	TGCGCCAGCAGCCAACGATTATCCGGGACAGTCTCCTACGAGCAGTACTTC	CASSQRLSGTVSYEQYF
.	TRBV4-1	TRBD1	TRBJ1-2	TGCGCCAGCAGCCAAGTGGGGACAGGGGGAAGGAATGGCTACACCTTC	CASSQVGTGGRNGYTF
.	TRBV27	TRBD2	TRBJ2-3	TGTGCCAGCAGTTTGGGACTAGCGGGAGGTACGCAGTATTTT	CASSLGLAGGTQYF
.	TRBV7-8	TRBD2	TRBJ2-7	TGTGCCAGCAGCCGAGAGCACGGGAGGACCTACGAGCAGTACTTC	CASSREHGRTYEQYF
.	TRBV6-5	TRBD2	TRBJ2-3	TGTGCCAGCAGCCCCCCTAGCGGTGGCACAGATACGCAGTATTTT	CASSPPSGGTDTQYF
.	TRBV30	.	TRBJ2-7	TGTGCCTGGGGAGACAGGTACTCCTACGAGCAGTACTTC	CAWGDRYSYEQYF
.	TRBV10-3	.	TRBJ2-7	TGTGCCATGGGGAGTGGAGGCTACGAGCAGTACTTC	CAMGSGGYEQYF
.	TRBV11-2	.	TRBJ2-2	TGTGCCAGCAGCCAAGAGATCGGGGAGCTGTTTTTT	CASSQEIGELFF
.	TRBV19	.	TRBJ2-3	TGTGCCAGTAGTATCCCAGGGTCGGATACGCAGTATTTT	CASSIPGSDTQYF
few	TRBV4-3	.	TRBJ2-3	TGCGCCAGCAGCCGACTCGCACAGGGAGATACGCAGTATTTT	CASSRLAQGDTQYF